The clone carrying this T cell receptor beta chain appeared many times. These data come from a study of T cells after yellow fever vaccination. General study results and limits: Among sorted memory subsets on day 0, almost all vaccine-responding clonotypes fell below detection. One caveat is that FACS-sorted repertoires could contain abundant clonotypes contaminating from the bulk population.

Making TCR cDNA involved 5'RACE template switching, which added UMIs and a universal primer site. TCRdb re-analysed the 5' RACE reads in MiXCR, keeping a single row per CDR3 protein. The sample records about 27,000 distinct CDR3 sequences, roughly 4.7% being singletons. J lost 5 bases, V lost 2 bases, and 5 bases had no gene match. CDR1 is KGHSH, CDR2 LQKENI, per germline. The CDR3 is made up of 15 amino acids. The material was PBMCs, either bulk or a sorted T-cell subset (CD4+, CD8+, memory, or dextramer-sorted; not recorded which), obtained on the day of the yellow fever booster vaccination. The chain combines TRBV18 with TRBJ1-5; TRBD1 agrees at 8 bases. The TCR sequence derives from a man aged 18 to 29 who received the YFV17D yellow fever vaccine. The CDR3 region has the DNA TGTGCCAGCTCACCATATACAGGGGGGTATCAGCCCCAGCATTTT. Amino acids: CASSPYTGGYQPQHF.